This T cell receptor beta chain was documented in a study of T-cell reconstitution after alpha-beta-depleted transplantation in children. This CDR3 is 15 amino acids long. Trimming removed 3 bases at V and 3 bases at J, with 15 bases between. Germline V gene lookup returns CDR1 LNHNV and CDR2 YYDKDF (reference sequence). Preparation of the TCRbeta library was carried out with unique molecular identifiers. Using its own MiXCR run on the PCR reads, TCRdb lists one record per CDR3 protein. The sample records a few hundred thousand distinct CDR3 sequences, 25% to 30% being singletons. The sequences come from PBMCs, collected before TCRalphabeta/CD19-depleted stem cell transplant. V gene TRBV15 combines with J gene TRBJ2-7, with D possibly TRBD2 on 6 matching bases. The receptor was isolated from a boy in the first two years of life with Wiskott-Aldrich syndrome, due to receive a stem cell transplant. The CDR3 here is CATSRDPGTFYEQYF. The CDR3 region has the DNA TGTGCCACCAGCAGGGATCCCGGGACTTTCTACGAGCAGTACTTC.